Included here is one T cell receptor beta chain sequence, with context. Per the study methods: Reference gene primer amplification yielded estimated nucleated cell counts. Assay: immunoSEQ multiplex PCR; the TCRdb copy retains only in-frame clones and omits some. The V and J calls and clone size were taken over from that table, and D and trimming were inferred from the DNA. This sample yields hundreds of thousands of clones, of which around 80% are seen a single time; about 4.3% belongs to the top ten. This entry belongs to a study of blood T cell repertoires in COVID-19. For the study at large: The samples span acute and convalescent COVID-19 from the United States, Italy and Spain. T cells, B-cell-depleted T cells, or PBMCs provided the cDNA or gDNA that served as material.

The CDR3 has 16 amino acids. Germline CDR1 and CDR2: SGDLS and YYNGEE. Germline trimming cut 0 bases from V and 5 bases from J; bases unmatched to any gene: 3. Membership in each cohort depended on participant-reported clinical history. The receptor was derived from a man aged 30 to 39 with acute COVID-19. This chain links TRBV9 with TRBJ2-2; TRBD2 agrees at 11 bases. The specimen was PBMCs or T cells enriched from blood (not recorded which). The DNA of the CDR3 is TGTGCCAGCAGCGTAGGGGCTAGCGGGGGGACCGGGGAGCTGTTTTTT. This encodes CASSVGASGGTGELFF.